Each of the 26 T cell receptor beta chains below was sequenced from the same sample in a study of blood T cell repertoires in COVID-19. Measured with immunoSEQ multiplex PCR; TCRdb has only the in-frame clones, and not every one. The sample includes roughly 260,000 clones, roughly 87% of them seen just once. Material: peripheral blood. These receptors all stem from a woman between 50 and 59 years old who had recovered from COVID-19.

V and J are TRBV5-1 and TRBJ2-3; TRBD2 matches at 8 bases. V trimming: 0 bases; J trimming: 6 bases; junction bases outside the gene matches: 9. The CDR3 totals 16 residues. Germline assignment: CDR1 SGHRS and CDR2 YFSETQ. The CDR3 reads CASSLASRGAGDTQYF. Written as DNA, the CDR3 is TGCGCCAGCAGCTTGGCCTCGCGGGGGGCAGGGGATACGCAGTATTTT.

This chain connects TRBV5-1 to TRBJ1-1, with a possible D match to TRBD1 (5 bases). CDR3 size: 15 residues. CDR1 and CDR2 from the germline V gene are SGHRS and YFSETQ. The V end lost 4 bases, the J end lost 2 bases, and 15 bases lay between the germline ends. CDR3 sequence reads: CASSLPFTGNTEAFF. DNA for the CDR3: TGCGCCAGCAGCCTCCCCTTTACAGGAAACACTGAAGCTTTCTTT.

As concerns this clone: The junction does not match germline at one end; this may be a read error. The rearrangement joins TRBV7-7 to TRBJ2-2, with 9 bases matching TRBD1. The germline CDR1 and CDR2 sequences are SSHAT and FNYEAQ (reference sequence). The length of the CDR3 is 16 residues. CDR3 region: CASSQRTGANTGELFF. DNA of the CDR3: TGTGCTAGCAGCCAAAGGACAGGGGCCAACACCGGGGAGCTGTTTTTT.

V usage is TRBV27 and J usage is TRBJ1-5; a possible D gene is TRBD1 (6 bases). The germline V gene encodes CDR1 MNHEY and CDR2 SMNVEV (reference sequence). Trimming cost V 0 bases and J 5 bases, with 11 bases left between them. This CDR3 has 15 amino acids. The CDR3 nucleotides are TGTGCCAGCAGTTTATCTTGGCCAGGGGATCAGCCCCAGCATTTT. Its protein is CASSLSWPGDQPQHF.

The J gene is TRBJ2-2, the V gene TRBV18; D is perhaps TRBD2 (5 bases). Germline V gene data show CDR1 as KGHSH and CDR2 as LQKENI. The CDR3 has 14 amino acids. Trimming pared 3 bases from V and 6 bases from J, leaving 11 bases between. CDR3 sequence: CASSPPTRAGELFF. DNA for the CDR3: TGTGCCAGCTCACCCCCAACGCGGGCCGGGGAGCTGTTTTTT.

The CDR3 spells CASMGQGWEKLFF. The CDR3 bases are TGTGCCAGCATGGGGCAGGGGTGGGAAAAACTGTTTTTT. The genes are TRBV2 and TRBJ1-4; D perhaps matches TRBD1 (6 bases). Germline-derived CDR1 and CDR2 are SNHLY and FYNNEI. The CDR3 has 13 amino acids. Trimming pared 7 bases from V and 8 bases from J, leaving 14 bases between.

The chain links TRBV27 to TRBJ1-5; D might be TRBD1 (6 bases). The CDR3 consists of 14 residues. Germline CDR1 is MNHEY and CDR2 is SMNVEV (reference sequence). The V end was cut by 4 bases, the J end by 4 bases, with 11 bases between. The CDR3, as DNA: TGTGCCAGCAGTTGGGGAACAGGGAATCAGCCCCAGCATTTT. Translating it yields CASSWGTGNQPQHF.

This clone was detected once. V gene TRBV28 combines with J gene TRBJ1-2, with a possible D match to TRBD1 (6 bases). Trimming left V 7 bases short and J 8 bases short, with 20 bases between. CDR1 and CDR2 (germline): MDHEN, SYDVKM. This CDR3 comprises 14 residues. The CDR3 reads CASTRGGQLGGYTF. In DNA form, the CDR3 reads TGTGCCAGCACTCGGGGGGGGCAGCTGGGAGGCTACACCTTC.

This chain joins TRBV7-8 and TRBJ1-3; 7 bases agree with TRBD1. This CDR3 region has 14 residues. Germline lookup yields CDR1 SGHVS and CDR2 FQNEAQ. J was trimmed by 1 base and V by 4 bases; bases with no gene match: 1. CDR3 amino acids: CASSSGQSGNTIYF. CDR3 nucleotide sequence: TGTGCCAGCAGCTCGGGACAGTCTGGAAACACCATATATTTT.

The CDR3 sequence: CASTTPYTQGEGYTF. The DNA of the CDR3 is TGTGCCAGCACCACCCCCTATACCCAGGGTGAAGGCTACACCTTC. V is TRBV28 and J is TRBJ1-2, with D maybe TRBD1 (5 bases). V lost 7 bases to trimming and J lost 8 bases, with 23 bases between them. The CDR3 extends over 15 amino acids. From germline, CDR1 is MDHEN and CDR2 SYDVKM.

The chain links TRBV24-1 to TRBJ1-5, with 10 positions matching TRBD1. The CDR3 runs to 15 residues. The V gene's germline CDR1 is KGHDR and CDR2 SFDVKD. V lost 3 bases, J lost 4 bases, and 2 bases stayed unmatched. The CDR3: CATSDRDRGNQPQHF. The CDR3 DNA reads TGTGCCACCAGTGATAGGGACAGGGGAAATCAGCCCCAGCATTTT.

The chain carries TRBV6-1 and TRBJ1-5; TRBD1 is a possible D gene (5 bases). The CDR3 runs to 17 residues. Germline V lookup: CDR1 MNHNS, CDR2 SASEGT. With 3 bases removed from V and 4 bases from J, the gap between germline ends came to 19 bases. The CDR3 DNA sequence: TGTGCCAGCAGTGATATATTCCCTCCCCGGGGGAATCAGCCCCAGCATTTT. The encoded protein is CASSDIFPPRGNQPQHF.

The gene calls are TRBV7-8 and TRBJ2-2, with 13 nucleotides matching TRBD2. Germline lookup yields CDR1 SGHVS and CDR2 FQNEAQ. The V segment lost 3 bases and the J segment 5 bases; nucleotides outside the gene matches: 15. CDR3 length: 20 amino acids. DNA of the CDR3: TGTGCCAGCAGCTTCGGTGACAAACTAGCGGGAGGGCGATGGACCGGGGAGCTGTTTTTT. As protein: CASSFGDKLAGGRWTGELFF.

The chain combines TRBV10-3 with TRBJ2-7, with 11 bases that match TRBD2. J was trimmed by 3 bases and V by 6 bases; bases with no gene match: 7. Germline values: CDR1 ENHRY, CDR2 SYGVKD. CDR3 length: 15 residues. The CDR3 DNA reads as TGTGCCATCAGCGCACTAGCGGGAGTCCACTACGAGCAGTACTTC. Translated, it gives CAISALAGVHYEQYF.

The chain couples TRBV11-2 to TRBJ1-2; no clear D gene. Per the germline V gene, CDR1 is SGHAT and CDR2 is FQNNGV. The CDR3 spans 15 residues. V was cut by 4 bases and J by 5 bases, with 17 bases left in between. The CDR3 loop reads CASSSVRGPTYGYTF. CDR3 nucleotides: TGTGCCAGCAGCTCAGTTAGAGGGCCAACATATGGCTACACCTTC.

This clone was counted between two and nine times. The chain uses TRBV25-1 and TRBJ1-2, with 11 bases matching TRBD1. The germline gives CDR1 MGHDK, CDR2 SYGVNS. The CDR3 has 16 residues. J was trimmed by 4 bases and V by 3 bases; bases with no gene match: 7. The chain's CDR3 is CASSDPGQGELYGYTF. CDR3 nucleotides: TGTGCCAGCAGTGACCCGGGACAGGGGGAACTCTATGGCTACACCTTC.

The chain combines TRBV30 with TRBJ2-6; no clear D. This CDR3 has 16 residues. Germline lookup yields CDR1 GTSNPN and CDR2 SVGIG (reference sequence). Trimming removed 0 bases at V and 0 bases at J, with 9 bases between. CDR3 DNA: TGTGCCTGGAGTGTAGGCAGGCCCTCTGGGGCCAACGTCCTGACTTTC. As protein: CAWSVGRPSGANVLTF.

The sample holds one count of this clone. The chain joins TRBV28 to TRBJ2-1, with 7 bases aligning to TRBD1. Germline V gene sequence: CDR1 MDHEN, CDR2 SYDVKM. J was trimmed by 9 bases and V by 5 bases; bases with no gene match: 13. This CDR3 is 15 amino acids long. The CDR3 DNA is TGTGCCAGCAGTCTCCCGAAGGGGGCGTCGAGTGAGCAGTTCTTC. Amino acid sequence: CASSLPKGASSEQFF.

The CDR3 is CASSPSGPGEKLFF. CDR3 nucleotides: TGTGCCAGCAGCCCCTCCGGTCCGGGTGAAAAACTGTTTTTT. The chain couples TRBV7-9 to TRBJ1-4; no firm D call. Germline CDR1 is SEHNR and CDR2 is FQNEAQ (reference sequence). V lost 5 bases and J 7 bases, leaving 14 bases between the germline ends. This CDR3 has 14 amino acids.

The chain combines TRBV5-1 with TRBJ2-1; D possibly corresponds to TRBD2 (5 bases). V lost 4 bases and J lost 0, with 14 bases in between. This CDR3 spans 16 amino acids. The V gene's germline CDR1 is SGHRS and CDR2 YFSETQ. The CDR3 spells CASSPLPGSSYNEQFF. The CDR3 nucleotides are TGCGCCAGCAGCCCCTTGCCGGGAAGCTCCTACAATGAGCAGTTCTTC.

The V gene is TRBV25-1, the J gene TRBJ1-5; no clear D gene. Deletions cut 1 base from V and 7 bases from J, with 11 bases between. Germline CDR1 and CDR2: MGHDK and SYGVNS. The CDR3 contains 14 residues. DNA for the CDR3: TGTGCCAGCAGTGAATCACACGTCAGGCAGCCCCAGCATTTT. Translating it yields CASSESHVRQPQHF.

This clone was counted between two and nine times. This chain joins TRBV7-6 and TRBJ1-2, with 9 bases aligning to TRBD1. CDR3 length: 15 residues. V was pared by 0 bases and J by 6 bases, with 5 bases of the junction left unmatched. The germline V gene encodes CDR1 SGHVS and CDR2 FNYEAQ. As DNA, the CDR3 is TGTGCCAGCAGCTTAGCGGGGACAGGGACAGATGGCTACACCTTC. It translates to CASSLAGTGTDGYTF. The full variable domain, with the rest looked up from reference TRBV7-6 and TRBJ1-2, is GAGVSQSPRYKVTKRGQDVALRCDPISGHVSLYWYRQALGQGPEFLTYFNYEAQQDKSGLPNDRFSAERPEGSISTLTIQRTEQRDSAMYRCASSLAGTGTDGYTFGSGTRLTVV.

The genes are TRBV6-5 and TRBJ2-1; 7 bases line up with TRBD1. CDR3 length: 13 amino acids. V was clipped by 6 bases and J by 7 bases; unmatched bases: 6. In germline, CDR1 is MNHEY, CDR2 SVGAGI. The CDR3 reads CASSGTALNEQFF. CDR3 DNA: TGTGCCAGCAGCGGGACAGCCTTAAATGAGCAGTTCTTC.

J is TRBJ1-1 and V is TRBV5-1; unclear D gene. The CDR3 has 13 residues. Trimming took 2 bases from V and 5 from J, leaving 10 bases between them. Germline V gives CDR1 SGHRS, CDR2 YFSETQ. In DNA, the CDR3 is TGCGCCAGCAGCTTCGCGAGAGCGACTGAAGCTTTCTTT. Translation gives CASSFARATEAFF.

This chain joins TRBV28 and TRBJ2-7; 7 positions match TRBD2. CDR1 is MDHEN and CDR2 is SYDVKM in the germline V gene. Trimming cost V 6 bases and J 2 bases; bases outside gene matches: 1. The CDR3 contains 12 residues. The CDR3 DNA reads as TGTGCCAGCAGCAGCGGGACCTACGAGCAGTACTTC. Translation gives CASSSGTYEQYF.

In DNA form, the CDR3 reads TGTGCCAGCAGTTACTCAAGGGGACTAGGGGGCTACACCTTC. It codes for CASSYSRGLGGYTF. The chain uses TRBV6-5 and TRBJ1-2; possible D gene TRBD1, 5 bases. This CDR3 comprises 14 residues. The ends were cut back, 0 bases at V and 8 bases at J, with 13 bases in the middle. The germline V gene has CDR1 MNHEY and CDR2 SVGAGI.